These 22 T cell receptor beta chains share one sample of origin, sequenced in a study of OX40 agonist ivuxolimab in advanced cancers. The repertoire was sequenced with immunoSEQ multiplex PCR; TCRdb's copy has only in-frame clones and lacks some. The repertoire includes about 100,000 clones, over 75% of them detected once, and about 0.31% sits in the top ten. The material was CD4+ or CD8+ T cells sorted from blood, obtained in a trial of the OX40 agonist ivuxolimab. These receptors all stem from an adult with an advanced solid tumor such as melanoma, head and neck, liver or kidney cancer.

This clone came up a few times. The J gene is TRBJ2-3, the V gene TRBV20-1; either TRBD1 or TRBD2 may supply D (5 bases each). This CDR3 spans 11 amino acids. The germline V and J ends were trimmed by 5 bases and 5 bases, with 8 bases remaining between them. Germline V gene lookup returns CDR1 DFQATT and CDR2 SNEGSKA (reference sequence). The DNA for the CDR3 is TGCAGTGCTGGGGGACGAGATACGCAGTATTTT. Protein product: CSAGGRDTQYF.

The rearrangement joins TRBV6-6 to TRBJ1-6; 8 bases line up with TRBD1. Germline V CDR1 and CDR2: MNHNY, SVGAGI (reference sequence). V lost 6 bases to trimming and J lost 7 bases; unmatched junction nucleotides: 5. This CDR3 has 14 amino acids. The DNA for the CDR3 is TGTGCCAGCAGGGACAGGGACGAAAATTCACCCCTCCACTTT. Protein product: CASRDRDENSPLHF.

The J gene is TRBJ2-1, the V gene TRBV7-6, with D perhaps given as TRBD1 or TRBD2 (10 bases each). CDR1 and CDR2 (germline): SGHVS, FNYEAQ. The CDR3 loop spans 17 amino acids. With 5 bases removed from V and 7 bases from J, the gap between germline ends came to 24 bases. Here the CDR3 DNA reads TGTGCCAGCAGCCTCAGACAGGGGGCTAGCGGGAGTAATGAGCAGTTCTTC. Protein: CASSLRQGASGSNEQFF.

The V gene is TRBV5-4, the J gene TRBJ2-7; the match to TRBD1 covers 7 bases. The CDR3 has 15 residues. Germline assignment: CDR1 SGHNT and CDR2 YYREEE (reference sequence). The trim removed 4 bases at V and 1 base at J, leaving 8 bases unmatched. The CDR3 region has the DNA TGTGCCAGCAGCGCAGAGCGACAGGGATCCTACGAGCAGTACTTC. It encodes CASSAERQGSYEQYF.

This clone was observed a few times. The V gene is TRBV30, the J gene TRBJ1-5; D possibly corresponds to TRBD1 (5 bases). This CDR3 is built from 14 residues. Trimming left V 2 bases short and J 7 bases short, with 15 bases between. Germline values: CDR1 GTSNPN, CDR2 SVGIG (reference sequence). The CDR3 DNA sequence: TGTGCCTGGAGTATGGGGCGCCACAGGCAGCCCCAGCATTTT. Translating gives CAWSMGRHRQPQHF.

This chain uses TRBV29-1 with TRBJ1-1; D gene ambiguous. V was shortened by 1 base and J by 0 bases, with 9 bases between the two germline ends. The CDR3 totals 14 residues. In germline, CDR1 is SQVTM, CDR2 ANQGSEA. The CDR3, as DNA: TGCAGCGTTGAAGGACCTGAGATGAACACTGAAGCTTTCTTT. It is translated as CSVEGPEMNTEAFF.

The chain joins TRBV4-1 to TRBJ1-5; TRBD1 aligns across 10 bases. This CDR3 has 15 residues. CDR1 MGHRA and CDR2 YSYEKL come from the germline V gene. The V gene end was trimmed by 4 bases and the J gene end by 7 bases; junction bases not matched to a gene: 7. The chain's CDR3 is CASSRGQGLKQPQHF. In nucleotides, the CDR3 is TGCGCCAGCAGCCGGGGACAGGGGTTAAAACAGCCCCAGCATTTT.

This chain connects TRBV28 to TRBJ2-7; 8 positions agree with TRBD1. The CDR3 is 15 residues long. Looked up from germline, CDR1 is MDHEN and CDR2 is SYDVKM. V shed 5 bases and J 5 bases; nucleotides not matched to a gene: 11. The DNA for the CDR3 is TGTGCCAGCAGTACGGCCTCGGGACAGGTTCACGAGCAGTACTTC. Its translation is CASSTASGQVHEQYF.

The chain carries TRBV19 and TRBJ2-2, with a possible D match to TRBD2 (6 bases). CDR3 length equals 15 residues. With 3 bases removed from V and 4 bases from J, the gap between germline ends came to 12 bases. Germline lookup yields CDR1 LNHDA and CDR2 SQIVND (reference sequence). CDR3 nucleotides: TGTGCCAGTAGTATTGGCGGGATTGTCACCGGGGAGCTGTTTTTT. It specifies CASSIGGIVTGELFF.

The CDR3 spells CASSHQTGPNNYGYTF. The CDR3 coding sequence is TGTGCCAGCAGCCATCAGACAGGTCCCAATAACTATGGCTACACCTTC. The chain has TRBV9 and TRBJ1-2; a possible D gene is TRBD1 (6 bases). Trimming left V 4 bases short and J 1 base short, with 17 bases between. Germline lookup yields CDR1 SGDLS and CDR2 YYNGEE. The CDR3 sequence is 16 residues long.

J is TRBJ2-3 and V is TRBV30; 9 nucleotides match TRBD2. The CDR3 loop spans 14 amino acids. Unmatched junction bases numbered 2, after V lost 2 bases and J lost 2 bases. The germline CDR1 and CDR2 sequences are GTSNPN and SVGIG (reference sequence). CDR3 amino acids: CAWSLGLATDTQYF. The CDR3 DNA is TGTGCCTGGAGTTTGGGACTAGCCACAGATACGCAGTATTTT. Full variable domain (outside the CDR3, taken from reference TRBV30 and TRBJ2-3): SQTIHQWPATLVQPVGSPLSLECTVEGTSNPNLYWYRQAAGRGLQLLFYSVGIGQISSEVPQNLSASRPQDRQFILSSKKLLLSDSGFYLCAWSLGLATDTQYFGPGTRLTVL.

The chain couples TRBV7-6 to TRBJ2-1; D remains ambiguous. This CDR3 contains 17 residues. CDR1 is SGHVS and CDR2 is FNYEAQ in the germline V gene. Trimming left V 1 base short and J 0 bases short, with 13 bases between. The CDR3 DNA reads as TGTGCCAGCAGCTTAGAGGTTATCAGTAGCTCCTACAATGAGCAGTTCTTC. Translation: CASSLEVISSSYNEQFF.

The V gene is TRBV4-2, the J gene TRBJ2-1; TRBD2 matches at 10 bases. This CDR3 spans 16 amino acids. Trimming removed 1 base from V and 6 bases from J; junction bases left unmatched: 6. The V gene's germline CDR1 is LGHNA and CDR2 YNFKEQ. The CDR3: CASSQASGSRGNEQFF. Written as DNA, the CDR3 is TGTGCCAGCAGCCAAGCTAGCGGGAGTCGGGGCAATGAGCAGTTCTTC.

The chain joins TRBV19 to TRBJ1-5; TRBD1 agrees at 7 bases. The J segment lost 1 base and the V segment lost 8 bases, leaving 8 bases of the junction unmatched. The CDR3 spans 15 residues. CDR1 and CDR2 (germline): LNHDA, SQIVND (reference sequence). This CDR3 reads CASDSRDSSNQPQHF. The CDR3 coding sequence is TGTGCCAGTGACTCCCGGGACAGCAGCAATCAGCCCCAGCATTTT. The full variable domain, with the rest looked up from reference TRBV19 and TRBJ1-5, is DGGITQSPKYLFRKEGQNVTLSCEQNLNHDAMYWYRQDPGQGLRLIYYSQIVNDFQKGDIAEGYSVSREKKESFPLTVTSAQKNPTAFYLCASDSRDSSNQPQHFGDGTRLSIL.

The CDR3 coding sequence is TGTGCCAGCAAGGGCGGGAGGGCCTCCTACGAGCAGTACTTC. This sequence encodes CASKGGRASYEQYF. V gene TRBV6-6 combines with J gene TRBJ2-7; TRBD2 matches at 9 bases. The CDR3 is 14 amino acids. Per the germline V gene, CDR1 is MNHNY and CDR2 is SVGAGI (reference sequence). The trim removed 7 bases at V and 0 bases at J, leaving 4 bases unmatched.

The V gene is TRBV7-9, the J gene TRBJ2-5, with 10 bases matching TRBD1. This CDR3 contains 16 residues. Germline CDR1 SEHNR, CDR2 FQNEAQ (reference sequence). V shed 1 base and J 3 bases; nucleotides not matched to a gene: 5. The CDR3 DNA sequence: TGTGCCAGCAGCTTAGGATTGGGACAGGGGAAAGAGACCCAGTACTTC. It specifies CASSLGLGQGKETQYF.

V is TRBV9 and J is TRBJ2-5, with 11 bases matching TRBD2. There are 15 residues in the CDR3. The V segment lost 3 bases and the J segment 4 bases; nucleotides outside the gene matches: 5. Per the germline V gene, CDR1 is SGDLS and CDR2 is YYNGEE. CDR3 sequence (DNA): TGTGCCAGCAGCGCTACTAGCGGGAGAGTAGAGACCCAGTACTTC. It specifies CASSATSGRVETQYF.

V gene TRBV28 combines with J gene TRBJ2-7, with D possibly TRBD2 on 6 matching bases. Germline CDR1 reads MDHEN; CDR2 reads SYDVKM. The germline V and J ends were trimmed by 8 bases and 4 bases, with 21 bases remaining between them. This CDR3 contains 15 residues. CDR3 amino acids: CASGGIWAGSYEQYF. The DNA of the CDR3 is TGTGCCAGCGGGGGGATATGGGCTGGATCATACGAGCAGTACTTC.

The rearrangement links TRBV27 to TRBJ2-5; TRBD2 is a possible D gene (6 bases). The CDR3 is made up of 14 amino acids. V was cut by 3 bases and J by 5 bases, with 13 bases left in between. Looked up from germline, CDR1 is MNHEY and CDR2 is SMNVEV (reference sequence). Here the CDR3 DNA reads TGTGCCAGCAGTTTTTCGGGAGTAAGGGAGACCCAGTACTTC. As protein: CASSFSGVRETQYF.

The V and J genes are TRBV11-1 and TRBJ2-1; D is possibly TRBD2 (5 bases). The CDR3 has 13 amino acids. The V end lost 1 base, the J end lost 9 bases, and 10 bases lay between the germline ends. The germline CDR1 and CDR2 sequences are SGHAT and FQDESV (reference sequence). Here the CDR3 DNA reads TGTGCCAGCAGCTTAGTAGCTGGGAGTGAGCAGTTCTTC. This gives the protein CASSLVAGSEQFF.

V is TRBV13 and J is TRBJ2-2; D may match TRBD1 or TRBD2 (5 bases each). With 7 bases removed from V and 10 bases from J, the gap between germline ends came to 25 bases. Germline values: CDR1 PRHDT, CDR2 FYEKMQ (reference sequence). The CDR3 has 16 residues. This CDR3 is CASTLGGGGSYPELFF. The CDR3 bases are TGTGCCAGCACCCTTGGGGGTGGCGGCTCGTACCCGGAGCTGTTTTTT. Looking up the rest from reference TRBV13 and TRBJ2-2 gives the full variable domain: AAGVIQSPRHLIKEKRETATLKCYPIPRHDTVYWYQQGPGQDPQFLISFYEKMQSDKGSIPDRFSAQQFSDYHSELNMSSLELGDSALYFCASTLGGGGSYPELFFGEGSRLTVL.

The rearrangement uses TRBV4-2 and TRBJ1-5; D possibly corresponds to TRBD1 (5 bases). This CDR3 has 15 residues. Germline V gene lookup returns CDR1 LGHNA and CDR2 YNFKEQ. V lost 5 bases and J 9 bases, leaving 20 bases between the germline ends. CDR3 sequence (DNA): TGTGCCAGCAGCAAGGGACGGGACCTAGGGAGGCCCCAGCATTTT. Its protein is CASSKGRDLGRPQHF.